These 32 T cell receptor beta chains were all obtained from the same sample, sequenced in a study of cytomegalovirus exposure and HLA in healthy donors. The PCR employed 60 Vbeta primers together with 13 Jbeta primers. Data came from immunoSEQ multiplex PCR; TCRdb stores just in-frame clones and leaves some out. In the table there are around 210,000 clones, about four fifths of which are singletons. Sequencing was done on a sample of PBMCs. Receptor source: a male donor in good health and CMV-seropositive.

The chain couples TRBV2 to TRBJ2-7; a weak D match, TRBD1 (6 bases). The length of the CDR3 is 15 residues. V lost 5 bases to trimming and J lost 0 bases, with 14 bases between them. Germline V gene sequence: CDR1 SNHLY, CDR2 FYNNEI. CDR3: CASSKTGTLSYEQYF. The DNA of the CDR3 is TGTGCCAGCAGTAAAACCGGGACACTCTCCTACGAGCAGTACTTC. The whole variable domain, filled in from reference TRBV2 and TRBJ2-7, reads EPEVTQTPSHQVTQMGQEVILRCVPISNHLYFYWYRQILGQKVEFLVSFYNNEISEKSEIFDDQFSVERPDGSNFTLKIRSTKLEDSAMYFCASSKTGTLSYEQYFGPGTRLTVT.

The chain couples TRBV25-1 to TRBJ2-2, with TRBD1 matching 8 bases. This CDR3 has 15 amino acids. Looked up from germline, CDR1 is MGHDK and CDR2 is SYGVNS. The V and J ends lost 2 bases and 4 bases, in that order; junction bases with no gene match: 3. CDR3 loop: CASSEDRGGTGELFF. DNA of the CDR3: TGTGCCAGCAGTGAAGACAGGGGAGGCACCGGGGAGCTGTTTTTT.

This chain uses TRBV4-3 with TRBJ2-2, with D perhaps matching TRBD1 (6 bases). Trimming shortened V by 2 bases and J by 7 bases, and 17 bases separated the two germline ends. Germline V gives CDR1 LGHNA, CDR2 YSLEER. The CDR3 contains 16 residues. The CDR3 is CASSQRTASFHGELFF. As DNA, the CDR3 is TGCGCCAGCAGCCAAAGGACAGCGAGCTTCCACGGGGAGCTGTTTTTT.

The chain has TRBV27 and TRBJ2-3; D is perhaps TRBD2 (5 bases). V lost 2 bases and J 2 bases, leaving 11 bases between the germline ends. Germline V lookup: CDR1 MNHEY, CDR2 SMNVEV (reference sequence). The CDR3 spans 15 residues. CDR3 sequence (DNA): TGTGCCAGCAGTTTAGCGGGTCGAAACACAGATACGCAGTATTTT. This sequence encodes CASSLAGRNTDTQYF.

V gene TRBV7-9 combines with J gene TRBJ1-3; no clear D. Germline loops: CDR1 SEHNR, CDR2 FQNEAQ (reference sequence). CDR3 length: 13 amino acids. Trimming removed 2 bases at V and 4 bases at J, with 6 bases between. The CDR3 coding sequence is TGTGCCAGCAGCTTACTTTCGGGAAACACCATATATTTT. Its translation is CASSLLSGNTIYF.

This clone was detected only once. The chain joins TRBV5-1 to TRBJ2-1, with a possible D match to TRBD1 (5 bases). V lost 4 bases to trimming and J lost 7 bases, with 21 bases between them. The germline CDR1 and CDR2 sequences are SGHRS and YFSETQ. CDR3 length: 16 amino acids. CDR3 loop: CASSPVWGRVDNEQFF. The CDR3 DNA reads TGCGCCAGCAGCCCTGTGTGGGGCCGTGTTGATAATGAGCAGTTCTTC.

This chain connects TRBV11-3 to TRBJ2-1; D unclear. This CDR3 region has 13 residues. The V end was cut by 5 bases, the J end by 6 bases, with 11 bases between. Germline V gene data show CDR1 as SGHNT and CDR2 as YENEEA. This chain's CDR3 is CASSPLSSNEQFF. In nucleotides, the CDR3 is TGTGCCAGCAGCCCACTGAGTAGCAATGAGCAGTTCTTC.

The J gene is TRBJ2-5, the V gene TRBV27, with 10 bases matching TRBD2. The J call could be wrong; TRBJ2-7 is a better fit for the DNA end. The CDR3 spans 15 residues. Germline lookup yields CDR1 MNHEY and CDR2 SMNVEV (reference sequence). CDR3 amino acids: CASSFGPSGGYEQYF. CDR3 coding DNA: TGTGCCAGCAGTTTTGGTCCTAGCGGGGGCTACGAGCAGTACTTC.

The chain carries TRBV4-3 and TRBJ2-1, with TRBD2 matching over 15 bases. This CDR3 contains 21 residues. The germline gives CDR1 LGHNA, CDR2 YSLEER. Germline trimming cut 4 bases from V and 1 base from J; bases unmatched to any gene: 14. The CDR3, as DNA: TGCGCCAGCAGCCGACAGATACCAACTGGGACTAGCGGGGGGTCCTACAATGAGCAGTTCTTC. Amino acid sequence: CASSRQIPTGTSGGSYNEQFF.

The chain uses TRBV5-1 and TRBJ2-7; D not resolved. This CDR3 has 12 residues. Germline V gene data show CDR1 as SGHRS and CDR2 as YFSETQ. Between the trimmed V and J ends, which lost 4 bases and 6 bases, there was a span of 11 bases. CDR3 sequence: CASSLTSSEQYF. CDR3 DNA sequence: TGCGCCAGCAGCCTCACGTCTAGCGAGCAGTACTTC.

V is TRBV7-2 and J is TRBJ1-1; D possibly corresponds to TRBD1 (5 bases). The CDR3 runs 14 residues. With 2 bases removed from V and 1 base from J, the gap between germline ends came to 8 bases. Germline V gene data show CDR1 as SGHTA and CDR2 as FQGNSA. The CDR3 is CASSLLGGNTEAFF. DNA for the CDR3: TGTGCCAGCAGCTTATTGGGGGGGAACACTGAAGCTTTCTTT.

This clone occurred a few times. The chain uses TRBV2 and TRBJ2-5; TRBD2 aligns across 8 bases. The CDR3 length is 15 residues. Trimming took 7 bases from V and 3 from J; bases not matched to a gene: 10. Germline loops: CDR1 SNHLY, CDR2 FYNNEI. The CDR3 loop is CASKGGLARKETQYF. In DNA, the CDR3 is TGTGCCAGCAAGGGCGGACTAGCCCGAAAAGAGACCCAGTACTTC. The full variable domain, its missing parts supplied by reference TRBV2 and TRBJ2-5, is EPEVTQTPSHQVTQMGQEVILRCVPISNHLYFYWYRQILGQKVEFLVSFYNNEISEKSEIFDDQFSVERPDGSNFTLKIRSTKLEDSAMYFCASKGGLARKETQYFGPGTRLLVL.

This clone was picked up one time. The chain joins TRBV7-2 to TRBJ2-5, with 7 positions matching TRBD1. J lost 7 bases, V lost 4 bases, and 9 bases had no gene match. This CDR3 has 14 residues. Germline CDR1 SGHTA, CDR2 FQGNSA. The CDR3 sequence is CASSYGQDGRTQYF. In DNA, the CDR3 is TGTGCCAGCAGCTACGGACAGGACGGGCGGACCCAGTACTTC.

The J gene is TRBJ2-2, the V gene TRBV7-3, with D maybe TRBD2 (5 bases). Trimming pared 1 base from V and 13 bases from J, leaving 16 bases between. Germline-derived CDR1 and CDR2 are SGHTA and FQGTGA. CDR3 length equals 14 residues. The CDR3 DNA follows: TGTGCCAGCAGCTTAATGGCGGCGTTAGAGGGGCTGTTTTTT. It encodes CASSLMAALEGLFF.

The chain is built from TRBV5-1 and TRBJ2-2, with TRBD2 identical over 7 bases. Germline V gene lookup returns CDR1 SGHRS and CDR2 YFSETQ. The CDR3 covers 16 residues. J was trimmed by 2 bases and V by 7 bases; bases with no gene match: 11. This chain's CDR3 is CASSEGASGNTGELFF. CDR3 DNA sequence: TGCGCCAGCTCCGAAGGGGCTAGCGGTAACACCGGGGAGCTGTTTTTT.

This clone was picked up one time. This chain links TRBV14 with TRBJ1-4, with 10 bases fitting TRBD1. The J segment lost 4 bases and the V segment lost 3 bases, leaving 5 bases of the junction unmatched. Germline values: CDR1 SGHDN, CDR2 FVKESK. The CDR3 runs to 16 residues. CDR3 in DNA: TGTGCCAGCAGCCACTGGGGACAGGGGATTAATGAAAAACTGTTTTTT. Its protein product is CASSHWGQGINEKLFF.

The chain employs TRBV7-2 and TRBJ2-7, with 13 bases that match TRBD2. The junction had 3 bases not matched to a gene; V was cut back by 3 bases and J by 1 base. This CDR3 comprises 16 residues. In germline, CDR1 is SGHTA, CDR2 FQGNSA. The CDR3 DNA reads TGTGCCAGCAGCTTTCAGGGACTAGCGGGATCCTACGAGCAGTACTTC. Encoded protein: CASSFQGLAGSYEQYF.

This clone was seen just once. The J gene is TRBJ2-1, the V gene TRBV28, with a tentative D call TRBD2 (6 bases). Germline CDR1 reads MDHEN; CDR2 reads SYDVKM. This CDR3 has 15 amino acids. The V gene lost 6 bases and the J gene lost 3 bases, with 15 bases spanning the gap. DNA for the CDR3: TGTGCCAGCAGGTACTCTAGCGCCTTCTACAATGAGCAGTTCTTC. This translates into CASRYSSAFYNEQFF.

The CDR3 nucleotides are TGCGCCAGCAGCTTCACCACCGGGAGTACCTACTACGAGCAGTACTTC. Translating gives CASSFTTGSTYYEQYF. The chain carries TRBV5-1 and TRBJ2-7; D perhaps matches TRBD2 (6 bases). Germline CDR1 SGHRS, CDR2 YFSETQ. The CDR3 contains 16 residues. Between the trimmed V and J ends, which lost 2 bases and 3 bases, there was a span of 18 bases.

The chain has TRBV7-6 and TRBJ2-2; 10 bases are a match to TRBD1. Germline V gene lookup returns CDR1 SGHVS and CDR2 FNYEAQ. V lost 7 bases, J lost 4 bases, and 9 bases stayed unmatched. The CDR3 consists of 16 residues. The CDR3 DNA reads as TGTGCCAGCACCCGGACAGGGGGATCGGTCACCGGGGAGCTGTTTTTT. It yields the protein CASTRTGGSVTGELFF.

V gene TRBV11-2 combines with J gene TRBJ1-4; D remains unclear. The CDR3 loop spans 13 amino acids. Trimming left V 1 base short and J 7 bases short, with 7 bases between. CDR1 SGHAT and CDR2 FQNNGV come from the germline V gene. CDR3 amino acids: CASSLGSVEKLFF. DNA for the CDR3: TGTGCCAGCAGCTTAGGGTCGGTTGAAAAACTGTTTTTT.

The chain employs TRBV6-1 and TRBJ2-7, with TRBD1 matching over 9 bases. The CDR3 runs 13 residues. CDR1 is MNHNS and CDR2 is SASEGT in the germline V gene. Trimming took 8 bases from V and 6 from J; bases not matched to a gene: 8. CDR3 protein: CASQGTGSSEQYF. In nucleotides, the CDR3 is TGTGCCAGCCAGGGGACAGGGTCTAGCGAGCAGTACTTC.

The chain uses TRBV19 and TRBJ2-5, with a tentative D call TRBD2 (6 bases). The J call may be incorrect, as the DNA end agrees better with TRBJ2-7. Germline values: CDR1 LNHDA, CDR2 SQIVND (reference sequence). There are 15 residues in the CDR3. The CDR3 coding sequence is TGTGCCAGTAGTATTGCGGGGCAGGGAGGATACGAGCAGTACTTC. This gives the protein CASSIAGQGGYEQYF.

Remarks on this clone: Other DNA variants within this sample encode the same CDR3. The chain joins TRBV7-3 to TRBJ2-5; maybe TRBD1 (6 bases). Germline lookup yields CDR1 SGHTA and CDR2 FQGTGA. The CDR3 runs 12 residues. Trimming removed 5 bases from V and 4 bases from J, with 8 bases in between. DNA of the CDR3: TGTGCCAGCAGCCCGACAGGAGAGACCCAGTACTTC. It encodes CASSPTGETQYF.

The chain uses TRBV6-6 and TRBJ1-2; possibly TRBD1 for D (6 bases). CDR3 size: 13 residues. Looked up from germline, CDR1 is MNHNY and CDR2 is SVGAGI (reference sequence). Trimming shortened V by 8 bases and J by 4 bases, and 14 bases separated the two germline ends. Written as DNA, the CDR3 is TGTGCCAGCTCTGAAACAGGGATCTATGGCTACACCTTC. As protein: CASSETGIYGYTF.

A few counts support this clone. The chain links TRBV5-4 to TRBJ2-7; D is undetermined. V lost 5 bases and J lost 0, with 15 bases in between. CDR1 and CDR2 from the germline V gene are SGHNT and YYREEE (reference sequence). This CDR3 spans 15 amino acids. The CDR3 spells CASSPNPNFSYEQYF. DNA of the CDR3: TGTGCCAGCAGTCCCAATCCTAACTTCTCCTACGAGCAGTACTTC.

CDR3 coding DNA: TGTGCCAGCAGTACCGGGACAGCTAGCAATCAGCCCCAGCATTTT. Translation: CASSTGTASNQPQHF. The chain joins TRBV6-6 to TRBJ1-5, with 7 bases matching TRBD1. The CDR3 runs 15 residues. V dropped 5 bases and J dropped 0; count of bases not matched to a gene: 4. CDR1 is MNHNY and CDR2 is SVGAGI in the germline V gene (reference sequence).

This chain links TRBV9 with TRBJ2-2, with 7 bases that match TRBD1. Germline CDR1 reads SGDLS; CDR2 reads YYNGEE. The J segment lost 4 bases and the V segment lost 3 bases, leaving 3 bases of the junction unmatched. The CDR3 runs to 14 residues. DNA for the CDR3: TGTGCCAGCAGCGAGACAGGGTTCACCGGGGAGCTGTTTTTT. Translated: CASSETGFTGELFF.

The V gene is TRBV6-6, the J gene TRBJ1-5; D ambiguous. CDR1 is MNHNY and CDR2 is SVGAGI in the germline V gene (reference sequence). V lost 2 bases, J lost 0 bases, and 2 bases lay in between. The CDR3 contains 13 residues. DNA for the CDR3: TGTGCCAGCAGTTACCATAGCAATCAGCCCCAGCATTTT. It encodes CASSYHSNQPQHF.

The chain is built from TRBV7-2 and TRBJ2-1; weak D call: TRBD2 (7 bases). Trimming pared 6 bases from V and 1 base from J, leaving 22 bases between. Per germline, CDR1 SGHTA and CDR2 FQGNSA. The CDR3 is 18 amino acids. CDR3 sequence (DNA): TGTGCCAGCAGTGGCCCTGTCGAGGGGGGGCTGTCCTACAATGAGCAGTTCTTC. It codes for CASSGPVEGGLSYNEQFF.

The chain links TRBV4-3 to TRBJ2-3; 16 bases line up with TRBD2. The germline gives CDR1 LGHNA, CDR2 YSLEER. The V gene end was trimmed by 2 bases and the J gene end by 0 bases; junction bases not matched to a gene: 5. This CDR3 is built from 19 residues. CDR3 bases: TGCGCCAGCAGCCAACTGGGGACTAGCGGGAGGGCCAGCACAGATACGCAGTATTTT. Translating gives CASSQLGTSGRASTDTQYF.

The chain employs TRBV15 and TRBJ2-1, with D tentatively TRBD1 (6 bases). CDR3 length: 14 residues. The germline V gene has CDR1 LNHNV and CDR2 YYDKDF (reference sequence). Trimming removed 5 bases at V and 7 bases at J, with 15 bases between. This chain's CDR3 is CATSVQGPRNEQFF. The CDR3 DNA reads as TGTGCCACCAGCGTACAGGGACCTCGTAATGAGCAGTTCTTC. The entire variable domain, with the rest obtained from reference TRBV15 and TRBJ2-1, is as follows: DAMVIQNPRYQVTQFGKPVTLSCSQTLNHNVMYWYQQKSSQAPKLLFHYYDKDFNNEADTPDNFQSRRPNTSFCFLDIRSPGLGDTAMYLCATSVQGPRNEQFFGPGTRLTVL.